This record covers a single T cell receptor beta chain. Its antigen is undetermined. The sample comes from a study of T cell repertoires in cytomegalovirus infection. Across the study: Alongside well-studied HLA-B-restricted CMV epitopes, recently identified HLA-C-restricted CMV epitopes were also used. General study results and limits: The cumulative frequency of public TCR beta families identified carriers of CMV plus the relevant HLA. Clonotypes of TCR beta that were HLA-C-restricted and CMV-specific dominated the ex vivo response.

The ends lost 7 bases at V and 5 bases at J; junction bases unmatched: 7. Per germline, CDR1 LGHNT and CDR2 FRNRAP. The CDR3 totals 14 residues. One entry per CDR3 protein results from TCRdb running MiXCR on the reads. This sample has more than 35,000 distinct CDR3 sequences; over 50% occur once, and the top ten carry approximately 92%. J is TRBJ2-3 and V is TRBV12-5; TRBD1 agrees at 9 bases. This sample comprised CD8+ T cells from cultured PBMCs, obtained from culture after CMV antigen stimulation. This TCR derives from a human donor in good health (CMV status not recorded). Some clones in this sample may be carry-over from other donors' samples. Here the CDR3 DNA reads TGTGCTAGTGCCCTCCGGGACAGGGTAGATACGCAGTATTTT. Amino acids: CASALRDRVDTQYF.